This T cell receptor beta chain was sequenced for a study of blood T cell repertoires in COVID-19. Study details: Italy, Spain and the United States were the sources of the convalescent and acute COVID-19 samples. PBMCs, B-cell-depleted T cells, or T cells provided the cDNA or gDNA that made up the material.

This CDR3 region has 17 residues. Deletions cut 4 bases from V and 0 bases from J, with 18 bases between. Germline CDR1 and CDR2: LGHNT and FRNRAP. Per the original methods: Cell counts per sample came from amplifying reference gene primers. The repertoire was sequenced with immunoSEQ multiplex PCR; TCRdb's copy has only in-frame clones and lacks some. For V, J and clone size, that table is used; D and trimming come from the DNA. The table has about 36,000 clones, roughly 80% seen once. The TCR originated in a man in his sixties with active COVID-19. The chain carries TRBV12-5 and TRBJ1-1, with D unresolved. Sequencing input: peripheral blood. CDR3 coding DNA: TGTGCTAGTGGTTCCGTCCCTCTAGTCGTCATGAACACTGAAGCTTTCTTT. Protein: CASGSVPLVVMNTEAFF.